A single sample is the source of the 26 T cell receptor beta chains below, sequenced in a study of blood T cells in healthy people across ages. Through a sample-barcoded 5' primer and a J-beta primer mix, a second PCR was run for roughly 7 to 11 cycles. MiXCR was run by TCRdb on the 5' RACE reads, yielding one entry per CDR3 protein. There are 700,000 to 800,000 distinct CDR3 sequences in the sample; 43% occur only once, and 20% to 25% lies in the top ten. The source material was blood. Receptor source: a woman aged 60-70 years in good health.

The chain combines TRBV28 with TRBJ1-4; the D gene is possibly TRBD1 (6 bases). CDR1 and CDR2 from the germline V gene are MDHEN and SYDVKM. Between the trimmed V and J ends, which lost 6 bases and 8 bases, there was a span of 16 bases. The CDR3 contains 14 residues. The CDR3 DNA follows: TGTGCCAGCAGAGGCGGTCAGGGGAGAGAAAAACTGTTTTTT. It specifies CASRGGQGREKLFF.

On this clonotype: The CDR3 does not close with the conserved phenylalanine or tryptophan, likely indicating a read error. This chain connects TRBV9 to TRBJ2-3, with 7 bases aligning to TRBD2. Germline V gene lookup returns CDR1 SGDLS and CDR2 YYNGEE. This CDR3 contains 16 residues. Trimming at V came to 7 bases and at J to 3 bases, leaving 14 bases not matched to a gene. The CDR3: CASDHFGQGGTDTQYL. The CDR3 DNA reads as TGTGCCAGCGATCATTTTGGGCAGGGAGGGACAGATACGCAGTATCTT.

The chain links TRBV11-2 to TRBJ1-2; tentatively, D is TRBD1 (5 bases). The CDR3 contains 16 residues. CDR1 is SGHAT and CDR2 is FQNNGV in the germline V gene. Trimming pared 4 bases from V and 3 bases from J, leaving 18 bases between. Here the CDR3 reads CASSSNRDGIYYGYTF. CDR3 coding DNA: TGTGCCAGCAGCTCCAACCGGGACGGAATTTACTATGGCTACACCTTC.

This clonotype was counted a few times. V is TRBV12-3 or TRBV12-4 and J is TRBJ2-1; D gene unclear. This CDR3 region has 12 residues. V was pared by 7 bases and J by 6 bases, with 10 bases between. The CDR3 loop is CASTDPGNEQFF. CDR3 coding DNA: TGTGCCAGCACCGACCCTGGCAATGAGCAGTTCTTC.

This chain links TRBV29-1 with TRBJ1-4; 9 positions agree with TRBD1. J was trimmed by 8 bases and V by 6 bases; bases with no gene match: 4. Germline CDR1 SQVTM, CDR2 ANQGSEA. The CDR3 is made up of 12 amino acids. CDR3 loop: CSVGQGREKLFF. The CDR3 region has the DNA TGCAGCGTAGGACAGGGGAGAGAAAAACTGTTTTTT.

CDR3 amino acids: CASSYQRLTDTQYF. Here the CDR3 DNA reads TGTGCCAGCAGTTACCAGCGGCTCACAGATACGCAGTATTTT. The V gene is TRBV6-2 or TRBV6-3, the J gene TRBJ2-3; TRBD2 might be the D (5 bases). The V gene's germline CDR1 is MNHEY and CDR2 SVGEGT. The CDR3 contains 14 residues. V was clipped by 2 bases and J by 2 bases, with 8 bases between them.

This clonotype came up a few times. This chain links TRBV6-1 with TRBJ2-1; D is uncertain. Germline V gives CDR1 MNHNS, CDR2 SASEGT. CDR3 size: 13 residues. Trimming stripped 1 base from V and 4 bases from J, with 5 bases between. CDR3 residues: CASSEGYYNEQFF. DNA for the CDR3: TGTGCCAGCAGTGAAGGGTATTACAATGAGCAGTTCTTC.

This clonotype was counted a few times. The V and J genes are TRBV3-1 and TRBJ1-6; maybe TRBD1 (5 bases). Germline-derived CDR1 and CDR2 are LGHDT and YNNKEL (reference sequence). V was clipped by 3 bases and J by 7 bases, with 13 bases between them. This CDR3 comprises 15 residues. CDR3 DNA: TGTGCCAGCAGCCAGGGGTTGGGGGGAAATTCACCCCTCCACTTT. Protein product: CASSQGLGGNSPLHF.

The chain recombines TRBV30 with TRBJ1-1; D unclear. V lost 3 bases and J 0 bases, leaving 20 bases between the germline ends. Germline loops: CDR1 GTSNPN, CDR2 SVGIG (reference sequence). The CDR3 is made up of 17 amino acids. CDR3 residues: CAWRGRTPAIMNTEAFF. CDR3 DNA: TGTGCCTGGAGAGGTAGGACCCCGGCCATCATGAACACTGAAGCTTTCTTT.

This clonotype was detected many times. V and J are TRBV10-3 and TRBJ2-3; possible D gene TRBD2, 5 bases. V lost 3 bases and J lost 4, with 11 bases in between. This CDR3 has 14 amino acids. From germline, CDR1 is ENHRY and CDR2 SYGVKD. The CDR3 DNA reads as TGTGCCATCAGTGAAAGTGCGGGCTCAGATACGCAGTATTTT. Encoded protein: CAISESAGSDTQYF.

The gene calls are TRBV27 and TRBJ2-3, with D maybe TRBD2 (5 bases). Germline-derived CDR1 and CDR2 are MNHEY and SMNVEV (reference sequence). This CDR3 is built from 14 residues. Trimming stripped 5 bases from V and 0 bases from J, with 9 bases between. The CDR3 loop is CASSATRSTDTQYF. CDR3 nucleotides: TGTGCCAGCAGTGCCACTAGAAGCACAGATACGCAGTATTTT.

The V gene is TRBV6-2 or TRBV6-3, the J gene TRBJ2-7; TRBD1 might be the D (5 bases). This CDR3 spans 12 amino acids. V lost 5 bases, J lost 12 bases, and 17 bases lay in between. Germline V gives CDR1 MNHEY, CDR2 SVGEGT. CDR3 amino acids: CASSGTGLQGYF. CDR3 sequence (DNA): TGTGCCAGCAGTGGAACAGGATTGCAGGGGTACTTC.

The chain carries TRBV29-1 and TRBJ2-5; perhaps D is TRBD1 or TRBD2 (5 bases each). Germline values: CDR1 SQVTM, CDR2 ANQGSEA. The CDR3 runs to 15 residues. V was trimmed by 4 bases and J by 1 base, leaving 16 bases between them. The CDR3 DNA reads as TGCAGCGTTGTAGCAGGGAGTACTACCCAAGAGACCCAGTACTTC. Encoded protein: CSVVAGSTTQETQYF.

The chain links TRBV20-1 to TRBJ2-4; possibly TRBD2 for D (6 bases). Germline V gene data show CDR1 as DFQATT and CDR2 as SNEGSKA (reference sequence). V lost 6 bases and J lost 1, with 19 bases in between. The length of the CDR3 is 16 residues. DNA of the CDR3: TGCAGTGCCGTCCCGGTCGGGGCGGGGGCCAAAAACATTCAGTACTTC. This sequence encodes CSAVPVGAGAKNIQYF.

The chain links TRBV28 to TRBJ2-5, with D unresolved. The germline V and J ends were trimmed by 3 bases and 7 bases, with 9 bases remaining between them. This CDR3 is 12 amino acids long. CDR1 and CDR2 from the germline V gene are MDHEN and SYDVKM. The CDR3 reads CASSLNSVTQYF. CDR3 DNA sequence: TGTGCCAGCAGTTTGAATTCGGTGACCCAGTACTTC.

V is TRBV6-2 or TRBV6-3 and J is TRBJ2-1; TRBD2 agrees at 8 bases. The CDR3 runs to 15 residues. V lost 2 bases and J lost 8; bases outside the gene matches: 8. Germline lookup yields CDR1 MNHEY and CDR2 SVGEGT. As DNA, the CDR3 is TGTGCCAGCAGTTACGCGGGGACTAGTTTGCATGAGCAGTTCTTC. It codes for CASSYAGTSLHEQFF.

The gene calls are TRBV29-1 and TRBJ1-1; the D gene is possibly TRBD1 (6 bases). This CDR3 has 13 residues. Trimming stripped 7 bases from V and 4 bases from J, with 16 bases between. Germline assignment: CDR1 SQVTM and CDR2 ANQGSEA. The CDR3 sequence: CSACRGRGTEAFF. In DNA form, the CDR3 reads TGCAGCGCTTGCAGGGGTAGAGGCACTGAAGCTTTCTTT. Full variable domain (rest looked up from reference TRBV29-1 and TRBJ1-1): SAVISQKPSRDICQRGTSLTIQCQVDSQVTMMFWYRQQPGQSLTLIATANQGSEATYESGFVIDKFPISRPNLTFSTLTVSNMSPEDSSIYLCSACRGRGTEAFFGQGTRLTVV.

In this sample, this clonotype turned up a few times. The chain employs TRBV28 and TRBJ1-2, with D tentatively TRBD1 (5 bases). Trimming removed 8 bases from V and 3 bases from J, with 13 bases in between. CDR3 length: 13 amino acids. The germline CDR1 and CDR2 sequences are MDHEN and SYDVKM. The chain's CDR3 is CASLGVSDYGYTF. In nucleotides, the CDR3 is TGTGCCAGCCTGGGGGTATCCGACTATGGCTACACCTTC.

The chain is built from TRBV5-6 and TRBJ1-2; maybe TRBD1 (6 bases). V shed 4 bases and J shed 8 bases, with 18 bases lying between them. The CDR3 runs 14 residues. Per the germline V gene, CDR1 is SGHDT and CDR2 is YYEEEE. CDR3 protein: CASSEGQKGCGYTF. The DNA of the CDR3 is TGTGCCAGCAGCGAAGGACAGAAGGGGTGCGGCTACACCTTC. The full variable domain, with the rest looked up from reference TRBV5-6 and TRBJ1-2, is DAGVTQSPTHLIKTRGQQVTLRCSPKSGHDTVSWYQQALGQGPQFIFQYYEEEERQRGNFPDRFSGHQFPNYSSELNVNALLLGDSALYLCASSEGQKGCGYTFGSGTRLTVV.

The V gene is TRBV12-3 or TRBV12-4, the J gene TRBJ1-5, with D perhaps matching TRBD1 (6 bases). Trimming shortened V by 3 bases and J by 5 bases, and 11 bases separated the two germline ends. This CDR3 contains 14 residues. The CDR3 loop is CASSFRGPYQPQHF. The CDR3, as DNA: TGTGCCAGCAGTTTCAGGGGCCCTTATCAGCCCCAGCATTTT.

This chain links TRBV2 with TRBJ2-5; 7 nucleotides agree with TRBD1. TRBJ2-7 explains the end of the DNA better; the J call may be wrong. Germline V CDR1 and CDR2: SNHLY, FYNNEI. The CDR3 consists of 14 residues. CDR3 DNA: TGTGCCAGCAGGGAGGACAGGAGAGAATACGAGCAGTACTTC. This translates into CASREDRREYEQYF.

CDR3 in amino acids: CSARPTGNSNQPQHF. DNA for the CDR3: TGCAGTGCTAGACCGACAGGAAATAGCAATCAGCCCCAGCATTTT. This chain uses TRBV20-1 with TRBJ1-5; the D gene is possibly TRBD1 (6 bases). Germline CDR1 is DFQATT and CDR2 is SNEGSKA (reference sequence). CDR3 length equals 15 residues. Deletions cut 2 bases from V and 0 bases from J, with 11 bases between.

This clonotype was observed a handful of times. CDR3 DNA: TGCAGTGCAGCGAAACCTACCAGGGACAGGGGGCTTGTTTCCTACGAGCAGTACTTC. Its protein is CSAAKPTRDRGLVSYEQYF. The chain is built from TRBV20-1 and TRBJ2-7; TRBD1 agrees at 12 bases. The germline CDR1 and CDR2 sequences are DFQATT and SNEGSKA (reference sequence). V lost 6 bases to trimming and J lost 1 base; unmatched junction nucleotides: 19. The CDR3 consists of 19 residues.

The gene calls are TRBV20-1 and TRBJ2-4, with TRBD2 matching 13 bases. Trimming removed 5 bases from V and 8 bases from J; junction bases left unmatched: 6. CDR1 is DFQATT, CDR2 SNEGSKA, per germline (reference sequence). This CDR3 region has 14 residues. The CDR3 coding sequence is TGCAGTGCTCGACTAGCGGGGGGTGTGGACATTCAGTACTTC. Translating it yields CSARLAGGVDIQYF.

The rearrangement links TRBV6-2 or TRBV6-3 to TRBJ2-5; 11 positions match TRBD2. From germline, CDR1 is MNHEY and CDR2 SVGEGT. With V trimmed by 9 bases and J by 0 bases, 3 bases remained unmatched. This CDR3 region has 14 residues. The CDR3 reads CASKGLADQETQYF. CDR3 bases: TGTGCCAGTAAGGGACTAGCGGACCAAGAGACCCAGTACTTC.

About this clonotype itself: This could be a read error, since a much larger clone is one nucleotide away. CDR3 sequence: CSVRQGGGREQYF. The DNA for the CDR3 is TGCAGCGTGCGACAGGGTGGGGGCCGTGAGCAGTACTTC. This chain connects TRBV29-1 to TRBJ2-1; 7 bases are a match to TRBD1. The J call is in doubt because the DNA end fits TRBJ2-7 better. The length of the CDR3 is 13 residues. CDR1 SQVTM and CDR2 ANQGSEA come from the germline V gene.